Given below is one TCR beta chain in context. These data originate in a study of blood T cell repertoires in COVID-19. Libraries were prepared by immunoSEQ multiplex PCR; TCRdb keeps only in-frame clonotypes and omits some of them. The sample holds fewer than 80,000 clones; 92% are singletons and the top ten take approximately 6.2%. The CDR3 has 18 residues. Material for sequencing was peripheral blood. This clonotype originated in a human donor in a cohort sampled during active COVID-19. V and J are TRBV21-1 and TRBJ1-5. TRBV21-1 represents a pseudogene. Written as DNA, the CDR3 is TGTGCCAGCAGCAACCGCCCAACGAGAATATTTAGCAATCAGCCCCAGCATTTT. Encoded protein: CASSNRPTRIFSNQPQHF.